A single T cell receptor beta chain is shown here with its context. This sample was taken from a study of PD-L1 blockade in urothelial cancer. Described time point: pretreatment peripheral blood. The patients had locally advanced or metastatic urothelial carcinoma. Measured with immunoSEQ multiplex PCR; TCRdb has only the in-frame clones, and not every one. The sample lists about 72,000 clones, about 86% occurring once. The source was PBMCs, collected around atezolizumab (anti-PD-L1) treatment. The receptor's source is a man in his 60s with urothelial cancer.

The CDR3 DNA sequence: TGTGCCAGCAGTTTCCCCAGACAGAAAGAGACCCAGTACTTC. Translating it yields CASSFPRQKETQYF. The chain joins TRBV28 to TRBJ2-5; maybe TRBD1 (5 bases). Germline lookup yields CDR1 MDHEN and CDR2 SYDVKM. Trimming shortened V by 3 bases and J by 3 bases, and 11 bases separated the two germline ends. The CDR3 covers 14 residues.